This T cell receptor (beta chain) was observed in a study of Tregs in tolerant kidney transplant recipients. The study, taken as a whole, reports: The small number of patients limits these findings pending further validation. For some patients, primers changed over time, blocking nucleotide-level comparison.

From germline, CDR1 is SGHRS and CDR2 YFSETQ. With V trimmed by 3 bases and J by 3 bases, 11 bases remained unmatched. The CDR3 covers 16 residues. Sequencing used immunoSEQ multiplex PCR; TCRdb keeps in-frame clones, though not all of them. The sample has roughly 69,000 clones; 85% to 90% are singletons. For this clone: Its antigen is unknown.

This receptor was identified in a human donor who received a combined kidney and bone marrow transplant. Here the sequenced sample was CD4+ T cells from blood, taken before the transplant. The chain links TRBV5-1 to TRBJ2-7; TRBD1 matches at 8 bases. The CDR3 coding sequence is TGCGCCAGCAGCTACGGAGGGGACAGGAGTTTCTACGAGCAGTACTTC. Translating it yields CASSYGGDRSFYEQYF.